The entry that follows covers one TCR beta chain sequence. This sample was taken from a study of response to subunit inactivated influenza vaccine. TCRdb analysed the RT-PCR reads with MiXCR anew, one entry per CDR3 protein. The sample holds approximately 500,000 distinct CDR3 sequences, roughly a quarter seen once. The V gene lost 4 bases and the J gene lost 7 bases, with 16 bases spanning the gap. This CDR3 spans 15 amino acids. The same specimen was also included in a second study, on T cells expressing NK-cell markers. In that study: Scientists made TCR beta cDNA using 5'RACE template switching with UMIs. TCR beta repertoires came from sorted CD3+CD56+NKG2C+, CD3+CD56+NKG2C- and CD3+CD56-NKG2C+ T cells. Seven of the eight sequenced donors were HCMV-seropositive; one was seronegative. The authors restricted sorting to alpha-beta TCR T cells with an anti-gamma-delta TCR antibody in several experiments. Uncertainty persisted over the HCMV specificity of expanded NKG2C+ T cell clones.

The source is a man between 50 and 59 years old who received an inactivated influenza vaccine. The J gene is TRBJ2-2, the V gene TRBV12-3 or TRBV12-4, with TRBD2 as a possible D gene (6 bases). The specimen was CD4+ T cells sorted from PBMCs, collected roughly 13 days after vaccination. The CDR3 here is CASSSLGGAGGELFF. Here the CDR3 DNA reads TGTGCCAGCAGTTCCCTCGGGGGAGCGGGCGGGGAGCTGTTTTTT.